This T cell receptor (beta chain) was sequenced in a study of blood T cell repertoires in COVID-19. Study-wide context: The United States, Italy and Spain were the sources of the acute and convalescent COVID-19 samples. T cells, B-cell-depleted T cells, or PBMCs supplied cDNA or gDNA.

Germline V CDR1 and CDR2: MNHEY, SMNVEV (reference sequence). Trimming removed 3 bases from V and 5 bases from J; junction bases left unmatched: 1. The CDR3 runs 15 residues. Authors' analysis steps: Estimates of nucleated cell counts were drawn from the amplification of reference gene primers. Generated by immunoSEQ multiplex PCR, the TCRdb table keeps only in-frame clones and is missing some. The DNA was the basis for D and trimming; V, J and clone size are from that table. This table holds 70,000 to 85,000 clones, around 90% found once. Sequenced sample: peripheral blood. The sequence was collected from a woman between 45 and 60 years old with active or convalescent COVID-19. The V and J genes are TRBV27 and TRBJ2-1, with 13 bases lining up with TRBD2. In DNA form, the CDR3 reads TGTGCCAGCAGTTTGGGGACTAGCGGGGACAATGAGCAGTTCTTC. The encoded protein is CASSLGTSGDNEQFF.